This entry lists 14 T cell receptor beta chains sequenced from one sample in a study of response to subunit inactivated influenza vaccine. TCRdb reprocessed the RT-PCR reads via MiXCR and lists one record per CDR3 protein. The table includes roughly 760,000 distinct CDR3 sequences, less than 25% detected once. This material consisted of PBMCs from blood, taken less than 6 days after vaccination. The origin of the receptors is a man aged 50 to 60 who received an inactivated influenza vaccine.

The chain employs TRBV20-1 and TRBJ2-7; no definite D call. Per the germline V gene, CDR1 is DFQATT and CDR2 is SNEGSKA (reference sequence). The CDR3 is 12 amino acids. The V end was cut by 6 bases, the J end by 2 bases, with 11 bases between. The CDR3 reads CSAPTVAYEQYF. The CDR3 DNA follows: TGCAGTGCCCCGACGGTGGCCTACGAGCAGTACTTC.

The chain uses TRBV5-1 and TRBJ2-3; tentatively, D is TRBD1 or TRBD2 (5 bases each). The CDR3 is 16 amino acids. CDR1 is SGHRS, CDR2 YFSETQ, per germline. The ends were cut back, 3 bases at V and 3 bases at J, with 17 bases in the middle. CDR3 in DNA: TGCGCCAGCAGCTCGGGCAGGGACCAAAGAACAGATACGCAGTATTTT. Translated: CASSSGRDQRTDTQYF.

In its sample, this clonotype was seen a few times. The chain links TRBV25-1 to TRBJ2-2; 9 bases are a match to TRBD2. The germline gives CDR1 MGHDK, CDR2 SYGVNS. This CDR3 has 15 residues. Trimming at V came to 6 bases and at J to 8 bases, leaving 10 bases not matched to a gene. CDR3 protein: CASRPAGGAVGELFF. As DNA, the CDR3 is TGTGCCAGCAGGCCAGCGGGGGGCGCGGTAGGGGAGCTGTTTTTT. The whole variable domain, filled in from reference TRBV25-1 and TRBJ2-2, reads EADIYQTPRYLVIGTGKKITLECSQTMGHDKMYWYQQDPGMELHLIHYSYGVNSTEKGDLSSESTVSRIRTEHFPLTLESARPSHTSQYLCASRPAGGAVGELFFGEGSRLTVL.

The chain joins TRBV7-9 to TRBJ2-1; TRBD2 aligns across 13 bases. Germline V CDR1 and CDR2: SEHNR, FQNEAQ (reference sequence). The CDR3 extends over 16 amino acids. The junction had 9 bases not matched to a gene; V was cut back by 4 bases and J by 9 bases. Here the CDR3 reads CASSSLAGGPRGEQFF. The CDR3 DNA is TGTGCCAGCAGCTCACTAGCGGGGGGGCCTCGCGGTGAGCAGTTCTTC.

This clonotype was recorded a few times. This chain uses TRBV10-3 with TRBJ2-1; TRBD2 is a possible D gene (5 bases). Trimming pared 1 base from V and 4 bases from J, leaving 5 bases between. The length of the CDR3 is 13 residues. Germline V gives CDR1 ENHRY, CDR2 SYGVKD. The CDR3 DNA reads TGTGCCATCAGTGAGTGGGAGTACAATGAGCAGTTCTTC. Translation: CAISEWEYNEQFF.

A few counts support this clonotype. This chain joins TRBV7-2 and TRBJ2-7; 9 nucleotides match TRBD1. V lost 5 bases, J lost 4 bases, and 6 bases stayed unmatched. In germline, CDR1 is SGHTA, CDR2 FQGNSA. This CDR3 region has 14 residues. CDR3 protein: CASSKRTGAYEQYF. CDR3 coding DNA: TGTGCCAGCAGCAAAAGGACAGGGGCTTACGAGCAGTACTTC.

This clonotype was seen only a few times. The chain recombines TRBV25-1 with TRBJ1-4; D perhaps matches TRBD1 (6 bases). The germline gives CDR1 MGHDK, CDR2 SYGVNS. The CDR3 is 11 residues long. V was clipped by 6 bases and J by 10 bases, with 9 bases between them. The CDR3 sequence: CASRQGGKLFF. The CDR3 DNA is TGTGCCAGCAGACAAGGGGGAAAACTGTTTTTT.

V usage is TRBV11-1 and J usage is TRBJ2-5; D is unclear. V was trimmed by 2 bases and J by 5 bases, leaving 9 bases between them. Germline V gene lookup returns CDR1 SGHAT and CDR2 FQDESV (reference sequence). The CDR3 runs 13 residues. The CDR3 DNA is TGTGCCAGCAGCTTATCGTTCAGGGAGACCCAGTACTTC. Its protein product is CASSLSFRETQYF.

This clonotype was recorded a few times. This sequence joins TRBV20-1 and TRBJ2-1; perhaps TRBD1 as D (6 bases). Trimming took 2 bases from V and 0 from J, leaving 8 bases between them. Germline lookup yields CDR1 DFQATT and CDR2 SNEGSKA (reference sequence). This CDR3 is built from 14 residues. Here the CDR3 reads CSARRDNSYNEQFF. CDR3 sequence (DNA): TGCAGTGCTAGAAGGGACAACTCCTACAATGAGCAGTTCTTC.

V gene TRBV12-3 or TRBV12-4 combines with J gene TRBJ2-4; 10 bases match TRBD1. Trimming at V came to 6 bases and at J to 7 bases, leaving 6 bases not matched to a gene. The CDR3 loop spans 14 amino acids. Here the CDR3 reads CASSLDRGLNIQYF. The DNA for the CDR3 is TGTGCCAGCAGCCTTGACAGGGGGCTGAACATTCAGTACTTC.

This clonotype turned up a few times. CDR3 amino acids: CASSLGEYQPQHF. The CDR3 DNA sequence: TGTGCCAGCAGCCTCGGGGAATATCAGCCCCAGCATTTT. The chain recombines TRBV27 with TRBJ1-5; D is ambiguous. The germline V and J ends were trimmed by 6 bases and 5 bases, with 11 bases remaining between them. The CDR3 runs 13 residues. The germline CDR1 and CDR2 sequences are MNHEY and SMNVEV (reference sequence).

The chain recombines TRBV9 with TRBJ1-1; D is ambiguous. Germline lookup yields CDR1 SGDLS and CDR2 YYNGEE. V was shortened by 0 bases and J by 0 bases, with 9 bases between the two germline ends. The CDR3 is 15 amino acids. The CDR3 region is CASSVGVSMNTEAFF. CDR3 bases: TGTGCCAGCAGCGTAGGAGTGTCTATGAACACTGAAGCTTTCTTT.

This clonotype was observed a few times. The V call is TRBV27, the J call TRBJ2-1; D is uncertain. This CDR3 has 10 residues. V was cut by 11 bases and J by 5 bases, with 7 bases left in between. Germline assignment: CDR1 MNHEY and CDR2 SMNVEV (reference sequence). As DNA, the CDR3 is TGTGCCGCTGGCGACAATGAGCAGTTCTTC. Its translation is CAAGDNEQFF.

This clonotype was observed a handful of times. The CDR3 DNA reads TGCGCCAGCAGCCAAAGAGTCCGGGACAGGGGGTACAATGAGCAGTTCTTC. Protein: CASSQRVRDRGYNEQFF. The rearrangement links TRBV4-3 to TRBJ2-1; TRBD1 agrees at 11 bases. The junction had 7 bases not matched to a gene; V was cut back by 2 bases and J by 4 bases. This CDR3 spans 17 amino acids. In germline, CDR1 is LGHNA, CDR2 YSLEER.